This T cell receptor (beta chain) was sequenced during a study of cytomegalovirus exposure and HLA in healthy donors. Broader study findings: As a later analysis revealed, the rate of TCR association differed by HLA locus, with DRB1 most and HLA-C fewest. TCR beta chains numbering about 160 were designated cytomegalovirus-associated.

Comments on this clone: The antigen is undetermined.

Germline V gene data show CDR1 as SGHRS and CDR2 as YFSETQ. There are 14 residues in the CDR3. Trimming cost V 0 bases and J 6 bases, with 10 bases left between them. Vbeta (60) and Jbeta (13) primers were used in the PCR. The assay was immunoSEQ multiplex PCR, and TCRdb's table has in-frame clones only and misses some. The sample yields nearly 200,000 clones, over 65% seen once. This receptor was taken from a boy aged 2 to 10 in good health and CMV-seronegative. Sequencing was performed on PBMCs. The chain carries TRBV5-1 and TRBJ2-1; D remains unclear. CDR3: CASSLDTTANEQFF. The CDR3 DNA is TGCGCCAGCAGCTTGGATACTACCGCCAATGAGCAGTTCTTC.